Listed below are T cell receptor beta chains from one sample, sequenced in a study of CD8+CD57+ T cells in acquired aplastic anemia. TCRdb reanalysed the reads using MiXCR and keeps one entry per CDR3 protein. Among about 270,000 distinct CDR3 sequences listed, around three fifths were seen once. The sample taken for sequencing was sorted CD4+, CD8+, or CD8+CD57+ T cells (not recorded which) from PBMCs. The receptors were gathered from a human donor with severe aplastic anemia or a healthy control (not recorded which). Both conserved end residues are part of each CDR3. Fields, in order: V gene, clone size, J gene, D gene, CDR3 protein, CDR3 DNA. D genes are given only for firm matches. Clone size, where shown, is once, few, many, or a class for clones that have expanded.

v_gene: TRBV7-2
abundance: -
j_gene: TRBJ2-5
d_gene: TRBD2
CDR3aa: CASSLGSPGLAGEGETQYF
CDR3nt: TGTGCCAGCAGCTTAGGGTCACCGGGACTAGCGGGGGAAGGAGAGACCCAGTACTTC

v_gene: TRBV10-1
abundance: -
j_gene: TRBJ2-3
d_gene: TRBD2
CDR3aa: CASSPGASGRAAGVTDTQYF
CDR3nt: TGCGCCAGCAGTCCCGGGGCTAGCGGGAGGGCCGCTGGGGTCACAGATACGCAGTATTTT

v_gene: TRBV20-1
abundance: -
j_gene: TRBJ2-7
d_gene: -
CDR3aa: CSARDQGRNTYEQYF
CDR3nt: TGCAGTGCTAGAGATCAGGGGAGAAATACCTACGAGCAGTACTTC

v_gene: TRBV19
abundance: many
j_gene: TRBJ1-5
d_gene: TRBD1
CDR3aa: CASRLDRGLGNQPQHF
CDR3nt: TGTGCCAGTAGATTGGACAGGGGGCTCGGCAATCAGCCCCAGCATTTT

v_gene: TRBV7-3
abundance: few
j_gene: TRBJ2-3
d_gene: TRBD1
CDR3aa: CASSLTTGQGTDTQYF
CDR3nt: TGTGCCAGCAGCTTAACGACAGGACAGGGCACAGATACGCAGTATTTT

v_gene: TRBV6-2/TRBV6-3
abundance: many
j_gene: TRBJ1-2
d_gene: -
CDR3aa: CASSYESYGYTF
CDR3nt: TGTGCCAGCAGTTACGAGAGCTATGGCTACACCTTC

v_gene: TRBV24-1
abundance: -
j_gene: TRBJ2-2
d_gene: TRBD1
CDR3aa: CATSDLRGPTGELFF
CDR3nt: TGTGCCACCAGTGATTTGAGGGGGCCAACCGGGGAGCTGTTTTTT

v_gene: TRBV20-1
abundance: -
j_gene: TRBJ2-6
d_gene: -
CDR3aa: CSARVLQGAGANALTF
CDR3nt: TGCAGTGCTAGAGTTTTACAAGGGGCGGGGGCCAACGCCCTGACTTTC

v_gene: TRBV20-1
abundance: many
j_gene: TRBJ1-5
d_gene: TRBD1
CDR3aa: CSARGQGSQPQHF
CDR3nt: TGCAGTGCTAGAGGACAGGGAAGTCAGCCCCAGCATTTT

v_gene: TRBV4-1
abundance: -
j_gene: TRBJ1-2
d_gene: -
CDR3aa: CASSQVHRVNYGYTF
CDR3nt: TGCGCCAGCAGCCAAGTCCACAGGGTAAACTATGGCTACACCTTC

v_gene: TRBV11-3
abundance: -
j_gene: TRBJ2-5
d_gene: TRBD2
CDR3aa: CASSTSGGPAGTQYF
CDR3nt: TGTGCCAGCAGCACTAGCGGGGGCCCCGCGGGGACCCAGTACTTC

v_gene: TRBV24-1
abundance: many
j_gene: TRBJ2-5
d_gene: -
CDR3aa: CATSDLETQYF
CDR3nt: TGTGCCACCAGTGATTTGGAGACCCAGTACTTC

v_gene: TRBV6-2/TRBV6-3
abundance: -
j_gene: TRBJ2-3
d_gene: TRBD2
CDR3aa: CASRLSGSHTDTQYF
CDR3nt: TGTGCCAGCAGATTAAGCGGGAGTCACACAGATACGCAGTATTTT

v_gene: TRBV11-3
abundance: -
j_gene: TRBJ2-5
d_gene: -
CDR3aa: CASSRTGSWETQYF
CDR3nt: TGTGCCAGCAGCCGTACGGGGAGTTGGGAGACCCAGTACTTC

v_gene: TRBV7-2
abundance: -
j_gene: TRBJ2-2
d_gene: -
CDR3aa: CASSLQAPTGELFF
CDR3nt: TGTGCCAGCAGCTTGCAGGCCCCCACCGGGGAGCTGTTTTTT

v_gene: TRBV6-1
abundance: -
j_gene: TRBJ1-5
d_gene: -
CDR3aa: CASSYDGRLNQPQHF
CDR3nt: TGTGCCAGCAGTTACGACGGACGGCTCAATCAGCCCCAGCATTTT

v_gene: TRBV20-1
abundance: -
j_gene: TRBJ2-1
d_gene: TRBD2
CDR3aa: CSVASGGAGNEQFF
CDR3nt: TGCAGTGTGGCTAGCGGGGGGGCGGGCAATGAGCAGTTCTTC

v_gene: TRBV5-1
abundance: -
j_gene: TRBJ2-2
d_gene: -
CDR3aa: CASSQPLETRELFF
CDR3nt: TGCGCCAGCAGCCAGCCCTTGGAGACCCGGGAGCTGTTTTTT

v_gene: TRBV14
abundance: -
j_gene: TRBJ1-3
d_gene: -
CDR3aa: CASSQGTLHPGGTIYF
CDR3nt: TGTGCCAGCAGCCAAGGGACACTCCACCCCGGAGGCACCATATATTTT

v_gene: TRBV13
abundance: -
j_gene: TRBJ1-3
d_gene: TRBD1
CDR3aa: CASSYRTGRAGNTIYF
CDR3nt: TGTGCCAGCAGCTATAGGACAGGCAGAGCTGGAAACACCATATATTTT

v_gene: TRBV7-9
abundance: -
j_gene: TRBJ1-4
d_gene: -
CDR3aa: CASSFEAGNEKLFF
CDR3nt: TGTGCCAGCAGCTTTGAGGCGGGCAATGAAAAACTGTTTTTT

v_gene: TRBV7-2
abundance: -
j_gene: TRBJ2-2
d_gene: TRBD1
CDR3aa: CASSYSGTGLRLEHRGAVF
CDR3nt: TGTGCCAGCAGTTATTCCGGGACAGGGCTCCGATTAGAACACCGGGGAGCTGTTTTT

v_gene: TRBV4-2
abundance: few
j_gene: TRBJ1-4
d_gene: -
CDR3aa: CASSQAGPLGATNEKLFF
CDR3nt: TGTGCCAGCAGCCAAGCCGGACCGCTTGGGGCAACTAATGAAAAACTGTTTTTT

v_gene: TRBV24-1
abundance: -
j_gene: TRBJ2-3
d_gene: -
CDR3aa: CATSDSIAAPGDTQYF
CDR3nt: TGTGCCACCAGTGATTCAATTGCGGCGCCGGGGGATACGCAGTATTTT

v_gene: TRBV20-1
abundance: many
j_gene: TRBJ2-1
d_gene: -
CDR3aa: CSGLGPPYNEQFF
CDR3nt: TGCAGTGGGCTAGGGCCCCCCTACAATGAGCAGTTCTTC

v_gene: TRBV5-1
abundance: -
j_gene: TRBJ2-1
d_gene: -
CDR3aa: CARSLGGHNEQFF
CDR3nt: TGCGCCCGCAGCTTGGGGGGGCACAATGAGCAGTTCTTC

v_gene: TRBV10-1
abundance: -
j_gene: TRBJ2-1
d_gene: -
CDR3aa: CASSGKLGPYEQFF
CDR3nt: TGCGCCAGCAGTGGAAAACTAGGTCCCTATGAGCAGTTCTTC

v_gene: TRBV20-1
abundance: -
j_gene: TRBJ2-5
d_gene: -
CDR3aa: CSAGRLGKTQYF
CDR3nt: TGCAGTGCTGGCAGACTAGGGAAGACCCAGTACTTC

v_gene: TRBV7-2
abundance: -
j_gene: TRBJ1-1
d_gene: -
CDR3aa: CASSLDGTGMAALF
CDR3nt: TGTGCCAGCAGCTTAGACGGGACCGGAATGGCAGCTCTCTTT

v_gene: TRBV10-3
abundance: -
j_gene: TRBJ2-2
d_gene: -
CDR3aa: CAISASAVLAGELFF
CDR3nt: TGTGCCATCAGTGCATCGGCGGTTCTAGCCGGGGAGCTGTTTTTT

v_gene: TRBV15
abundance: -
j_gene: TRBJ1-6
d_gene: -
CDR3aa: CATSRDLGRNSPPHF
CDR3nt: TGTGCCACCAGCAGAGATCTTGGCAGAAATTCACCCCCCCACTTT

v_gene: TRBV29-1
abundance: few
j_gene: TRBJ2-7
d_gene: -
CDR3aa: CSVDGTDYEQYF
CDR3nt: TGCAGCGTTGACGGGACTGATTACGAGCAGTACTTC

v_gene: TRBV12-3/TRBV12-4
abundance: -
j_gene: TRBJ1-3
d_gene: TRBD1
CDR3aa: CASSPGQGEGNTIYF
CDR3nt: TGTGCCAGCAGTCCCGGACAGGGCGAGGGAAACACCATATATTTT

v_gene: TRBV5-1
abundance: many
j_gene: TRBJ2-5
d_gene: -
CDR3aa: CASSFKMPQETQYF
CDR3nt: TGCGCCAGCAGCTTTAAGATGCCCCAAGAGACCCAGTACTTC

v_gene: TRBV7-9
abundance: -
j_gene: TRBJ1-6
d_gene: -
CDR3aa: CASSEGWGAGNSPLHF
CDR3nt: TGTGCCAGCAGCGAGGGGTGGGGGGCAGGTAATTCACCCCTCCACTTT

v_gene: TRBV28
abundance: -
j_gene: TRBJ1-1
d_gene: TRBD1
CDR3aa: CASRAYRGTNEAFF
CDR3nt: TGTGCCAGCAGAGCCTACAGGGGCACTAATGAAGCTTTCTTT

v_gene: TRBV10-3
abundance: -
j_gene: TRBJ1-2
d_gene: -
CDR3aa: CAISDGGLRGNHNYGYTF
CDR3nt: TGTGCCATCAGTGACGGGGGACTGAGGGGAAATCATAACTATGGCTACACCTTC

v_gene: TRBV10-3
abundance: -
j_gene: TRBJ1-2
d_gene: -
CDR3aa: CAISEYAGQGDYGYTF
CDR3nt: TGTGCCATCAGTGAGTACGCCGGCCAGGGCGACTATGGCTACACCTTC

v_gene: TRBV6-1
abundance: -
j_gene: TRBJ1-1
d_gene: -
CDR3aa: CASSAVGSTEAFF
CDR3nt: TGTGCCAGCAGTGCCGTGGGGTCCACTGAAGCTTTCTTT